Below are 16 T cell receptor beta chains sequenced from a single sample in a study of blood T cell repertoires in COVID-19. Some clones are missing from TCRdb's copy, which holds only in-frame ones; the method was immunoSEQ multiplex PCR. The sample carries around 72,000 clones, about 80% recorded once. Source material: peripheral blood. All receptors come from a woman aged 60 to 75 with acute or convalescent COVID-19.

This clone was detected once. The CDR3 nucleotides are TGTGCCAGCAGCCTTTTCGACAGGGAAGCAAATGAGCAGTTCTTC. Translation: CASSLFDREANEQFF. The rearrangement joins TRBV7-3 to TRBJ2-1; 7 nucleotides agree with TRBD1. Per the germline V gene, CDR1 is SGHTA and CDR2 is FQGTGA. The CDR3 has 15 residues. The V gene end was trimmed by 5 bases and the J gene end by 7 bases; junction bases not matched to a gene: 11.

This chain connects TRBV5-1 to TRBJ1-5, with 7 bases lining up with TRBD1. V shed 2 bases, J shed 3 bases, and the junction held 5 bases outside the gene matches. This CDR3 spans 15 amino acids. CDR1 is SGHRS and CDR2 is YFSETQ in the germline V gene. The DNA of the CDR3 is TGCGCCAGCAGCTTCACAGGGGACACCAATCAGCCCCAGCATTTT. Residues: CASSFTGDTNQPQHF.

The rearrangement joins TRBV18 to TRBJ1-1; 9 bases line up with TRBD1. J was trimmed by 4 bases and V by 6 bases; bases with no gene match: 9. This CDR3 has 15 residues. Germline values: CDR1 KGHSH, CDR2 LQKENI. CDR3 sequence: CASSRKTGGGTEAFF. CDR3 nucleotides: TGTGCCAGCTCCCGCAAGACAGGGGGTGGCACTGAAGCTTTCTTT.

The chain joins TRBV7-3 to TRBJ1-2; TRBD1 might be the D (6 bases). This CDR3 has 17 amino acids. Germline CDR1 is SGHTA and CDR2 is FQGTGA. Trimming stripped 2 bases from V and 4 bases from J, with 20 bases between. Here the CDR3 DNA reads TGTGCCAGCAGCTTAGGGCCCAGGGGAGATAGTGGCTATGGCTACACCTTC. Its translation: CASSLGPRGDSGYGYTF. The variable domain in full, completed from reference TRBV7-3 and TRBJ1-2, reads GAGVSQTPSNKVTEKGKYVELRCDPISGHTALYWYRQSLGQGPEFLIYFQGTGAADDSGLPNDRFFAVRPEGSVSTLKIQRTERGDSAVYLCASSLGPRGDSGYGYTFGSGTRLTVV.

The J gene is TRBJ1-2, the V gene TRBV5-1; 7 bases are shared with TRBD1. There are 15 residues in the CDR3. V lost 3 bases to trimming and J lost 8 bases; unmatched junction nucleotides: 13. Germline lookup yields CDR1 SGHRS and CDR2 YFSETQ. CDR3 nucleotides: TGCGCCAGCAGCTCAGAGACAGGGCTTTCTGACGGCTACACCTTC. It codes for CASSSETGLSDGYTF.

This clone was counted a few times. The chain links TRBV2 to TRBJ1-6; weak D call: TRBD1 (6 bases). CDR1 is SNHLY and CDR2 is FYNNEI in the germline V gene. The germline V and J ends were trimmed by 4 bases and 11 bases, with 12 bases remaining between them. The CDR3 totals 13 residues. This CDR3 is CASSALAGAPLHF. DNA of the CDR3: TGTGCCAGCAGTGCCTTGGCAGGGGCACCCCTCCACTTT.

For the CDR3, the DNA is TGTGCCATCAGTGAGTCACCTGTCAGGGTGTCGGACACTGAAGCTTTCTTT. Its translation is CAISESPVRVSDTEAFF. J is TRBJ1-1 and V is TRBV10-3; D is possibly TRBD1 (5 bases). CDR1 and CDR2 from the germline V gene are ENHRY and SYGVKD. This CDR3 comprises 17 residues. Deletions cut 0 bases from V and 3 bases from J, with 17 bases between.

This clone was found a few times. This chain uses TRBV6-5 with TRBJ1-3, with TRBD1 identical over 7 bases. The CDR3 consists of 15 residues. V was clipped by 8 bases and J by 0 bases; unmatched bases: 7. In germline, CDR1 is MNHEY, CDR2 SVGAGI. CDR3 sequence reads: CASVQGVDSGNTIYF. CDR3 coding DNA: TGTGCCAGCGTGCAGGGGGTGGACTCTGGAAACACCATATATTTT.

The chain combines TRBV5-1 with TRBJ2-2, with D tentatively TRBD1 (5 bases). The CDR3 is made up of 19 amino acids. Trimming stripped 1 base from V and 5 bases from J, with 24 bases between. The V gene's germline CDR1 is SGHRS and CDR2 YFSETQ. The CDR3 DNA reads as TGCGCCAGCAGCTTGTTTGGCCCCGGTGGTCAGGGTGGAACCGGGGAGCTGTTTTTT. As protein: CASSLFGPGGQGGTGELFF.

This chain connects TRBV19 to TRBJ2-6; weak D call: TRBD2 (5 bases). Between the trimmed V and J ends, which lost 2 bases and 2 bases, there was a span of 10 bases. CDR1 LNHDA and CDR2 SQIVND come from the germline V gene (reference sequence). This CDR3 contains 16 residues. CDR3 bases: TGTGCCAGTAGTATACGATCGGGGACTGGGGCCAACGTCCTGACTTTC. It is translated as CASSIRSGTGANVLTF.

The V call is TRBV29-1, the J call TRBJ1-1; TRBD1 matches 7 bases. Germline V gene sequence: CDR1 SQVTM, CDR2 ANQGSEA. Trimming removed 6 bases from V and 8 bases from J; junction bases left unmatched: 6. This CDR3 spans 11 amino acids. CDR3 loop: CSVTTGKEAFF. CDR3 nucleotide sequence: TGCAGCGTGACGACAGGGAAGGAAGCTTTCTTT.

Here the CDR3 DNA reads TGTGCCAGTAGTATTGGGACAACAGCCTACGAGCAGTACTTC. It is translated as CASSIGTTAYEQYF. The chain carries TRBV19 and TRBJ2-7; D is perhaps TRBD1 (6 bases). This CDR3 is 14 amino acids long. Trimming took off 3 bases at V and 2 bases at J, with 11 bases between the two ends. The germline CDR1 and CDR2 sequences are LNHDA and SQIVND (reference sequence).

The rearrangement joins TRBV15 to TRBJ2-7; 7 bases fit TRBD1. V gave up 1 base and J gave up 4 bases; unmatched junction bases: 4. CDR1 is LNHNV and CDR2 is YYDKDF in the germline V gene (reference sequence). The CDR3 length is 14 residues. The CDR3 DNA reads as TGTGCCACCAGCAGAGGGGGGACAGAATACGAGCAGTACTTC. Its translation is CATSRGGTEYEQYF.

This sequence joins TRBV9 and TRBJ1-1; D is uncertain. The CDR3 length is 14 residues. Germline CDR1 SGDLS, CDR2 YYNGEE. The V gene lost 3 bases and the J gene lost 1 base, with 10 bases spanning the gap. The CDR3 reads CASSENPKNTEAFF. CDR3 DNA: TGTGCCAGCAGCGAAAATCCCAAGAACACTGAAGCTTTCTTT. Looking up the rest from reference TRBV9 and TRBJ1-1 gives the full variable domain: DSGVTQTPKHLITATGQRVTLRCSPRSGDLSVYWYQQSLDQGLQFLIQYYNGEERAKGNILERFSAQQFPDLHSELNLSSLELGDSALYFCASSENPKNTEAFFGQGTRLTVV.

The chain links TRBV7-2 to TRBJ1-4; 8 bases line up with TRBD1. The CDR3 consists of 15 residues. Germline CDR1 SGHTA, CDR2 FQGNSA. J lost 7 bases, V lost 5 bases, and 9 bases had no gene match. The CDR3 nucleotides are TGTGCCAGCAGCCCAGGGGGCTGGGGGATTGAAAAACTGTTTTTT. It yields the protein CASSPGGWGIEKLFF.

CDR3 sequence: CASSLQGKGPYEQYF. The CDR3 DNA reads TGTGCCAGCAGCTTACAGGGGAAGGGGCCCTACGAGCAGTACTTC. The chain links TRBV7-6 to TRBJ2-7; TRBD1 might be the D (6 bases). The germline V gene encodes CDR1 SGHVS and CDR2 FNYEAQ. CDR3 length: 15 amino acids. V lost 2 bases to trimming and J lost 2 bases, with 13 bases between them.